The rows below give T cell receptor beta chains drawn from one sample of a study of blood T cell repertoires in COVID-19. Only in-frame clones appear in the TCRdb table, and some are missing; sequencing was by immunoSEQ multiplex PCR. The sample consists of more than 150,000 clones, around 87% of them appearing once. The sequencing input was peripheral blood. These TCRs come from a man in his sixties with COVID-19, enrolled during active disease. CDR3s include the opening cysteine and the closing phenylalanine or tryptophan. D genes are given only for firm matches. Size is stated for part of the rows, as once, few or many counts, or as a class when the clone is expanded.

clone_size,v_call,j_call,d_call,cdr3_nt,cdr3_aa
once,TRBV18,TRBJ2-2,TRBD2,TGTGCCAGCTCACGCCAGGGACTAGCGTACACCGGGGAGCTGTTTTTT,CASSRQGLAYTGELFF
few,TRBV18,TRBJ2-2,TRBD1,TGTGCCAGCTCACGTCGACAGGGGCAGGCCACCGGGGAGCTGTTTTTT,CASSRRQGQATGELFF
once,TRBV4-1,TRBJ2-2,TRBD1,TGCGCCAGCAGCCAGGCCCCGGGACAGGCGAACACCGGGGAGCTGTTTTTT,CASSQAPGQANTGELFF
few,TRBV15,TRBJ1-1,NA,TGTGCCACCAGTACGAGGAAGACCGGCACTGAAGCTTTCTTT,CATSTRKTGTEAFF
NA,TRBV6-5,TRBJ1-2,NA,TGTGCCAGCAGTTACGCGAGGTGGAGCCCTGGGGGCTACACCTTC,CASSYARWSPGGYTF
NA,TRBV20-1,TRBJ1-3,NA,TGCAGTGCTAGTCCCGGGGGAAACACCATATATTTT,CSASPGGNTIYF
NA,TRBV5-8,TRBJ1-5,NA,TGTGCCAGCAGCAAAATTCAACAGGGATTCGACAATCAGCCCCAGCATTTT,CASSKIQQGFDNQPQHF
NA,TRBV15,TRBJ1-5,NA,TGTGCCACCAGCAGAGGGGGGGGTAACAATCAGCCCCAGCATTTT,CATSRGGGNNQPQHF
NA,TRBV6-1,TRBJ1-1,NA,TGTGCCAGCTCCCAACTCGCGGGGGCTGAAGCTTTCTTT,CASSQLAGAEAFF
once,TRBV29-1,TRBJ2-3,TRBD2,TGCAGCGTTGGCCCGGGACTAGCTCGGGCAGATACGCAGTATTTT,CSVGPGLARADTQYF
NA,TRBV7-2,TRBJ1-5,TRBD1,TGTGCCAGCAGCCCCAAGACAGGGGGTGATCAGCCCCAGCATTTT,CASSPKTGGDQPQHF
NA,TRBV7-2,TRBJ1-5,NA,TGTGCCAGCAGCATCACCGGAGGAGGTTTTACTAGCAATCAGCCCCAGCATTTT,CASSITGGGFTSNQPQHF
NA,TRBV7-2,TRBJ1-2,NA,TGTGCCAGCCGGAGGAGGGCTAACTATGGCTACACCTTC,CASRRRANYGYTF
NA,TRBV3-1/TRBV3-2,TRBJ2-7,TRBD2,TGTGCCAGCAGCCAAGATCGGCTAGCGGGTTGGTACGAGCAGTACTTC,CASSQDRLAGWYEQYF
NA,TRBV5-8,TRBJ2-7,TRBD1,TGTGCCAGCAGGCCGGACAGGTTGTTGAACGAGCAGTACTTC,CASRPDRLLNEQYF
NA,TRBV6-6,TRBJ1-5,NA,TGTGCCGGCAGACCAGGCCGGGGGAGCAATCAGCCCCAGCATTTT,CAGRPGRGSNQPQHF
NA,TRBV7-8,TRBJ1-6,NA,TGTGCCAGCAGCTTAGACAGGGCAAATTCACCCCTCCACTTT,CASSLDRANSPLHF
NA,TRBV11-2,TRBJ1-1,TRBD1,TGTGCCAGCAGCTTAGGGTACCAGGTCGGGACAGGCAAAGGTAGGGCTTTCTTT,CASSLGYQVGTGKGRAFF
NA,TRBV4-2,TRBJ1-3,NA,TGTGCCAGCAGCCAAGAAGTGGGGAGTGGAAACACCATATATTTT,CASSQEVGSGNTIYF
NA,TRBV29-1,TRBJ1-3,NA,TGCAGCGTTGAATCCGGGAGGGGAAACACCATATATTTT,CSVESGRGNTIYF
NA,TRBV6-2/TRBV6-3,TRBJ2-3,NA,TGTGCCAGCAGTGACTATGACAGCCTCCAGGGAGATACGCAGTATTTT,CASSDYDSLQGDTQYF
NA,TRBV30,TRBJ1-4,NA,TGTGCCTGGGGCCAGGGCGGTGAAAAACTGTTTTTT,CAWGQGGEKLFF
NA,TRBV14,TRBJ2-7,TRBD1,TGTGCCAGCAGCCTCGCATGGACAGGGGGCTACGAGCAGTACTTC,CASSLAWTGGYEQYF
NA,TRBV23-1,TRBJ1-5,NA,TGCGCCAGCATATGGGGGCGCAATCAGCCCCAGCATTTT,CASIWGRNQPQHF
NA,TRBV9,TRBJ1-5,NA,TGTGCCAGCAGCTCAGGACAAGGCAATCAGCCCCAGCATTTT,CASSSGQGNQPQHF
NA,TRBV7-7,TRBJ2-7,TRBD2,TGTGCTAGCAGCTTAGCTCCCGGACTAGCATACGAGCAGTACTTC,CASSLAPGLAYEQYF
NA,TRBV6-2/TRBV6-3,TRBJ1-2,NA,TGTGCCAGCAGTTACTCGAGCAGGGTAGACTATGGCTACACCTTC,CASSYSSRVDYGYTF
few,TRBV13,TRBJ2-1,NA,TGTGCCAGCAGCTTAGCGGGGGACTGGGATGAGCAGTTCTTC,CASSLAGDWDEQFF
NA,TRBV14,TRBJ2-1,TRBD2,TGTGCCAGCAGCTTCCGGATAGCGGGGCCGTACAATGAGCAGTTCTTC,CASSFRIAGPYNEQFF
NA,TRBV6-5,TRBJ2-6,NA,TGTGCCAGCAGTTCCCCAGGGGCTGGGGCCAACGTCCTGACTTTC,CASSSPGAGANVLTF
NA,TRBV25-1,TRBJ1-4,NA,TGTGCCAGCAGTGGCAGGTCATCGGAAAAACTGTTTTTT,CASSGRSSEKLFF
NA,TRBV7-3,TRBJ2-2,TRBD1,TGTGCCAGCAGCTTATGGGGACAGGGGGCGACCGGGGAGCTGTTTTTT,CASSLWGQGATGELFF
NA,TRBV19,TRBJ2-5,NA,TGTGCCAGTGCCCTTGGACAACGAATCCAAGAGACCCAGTACTTC,CASALGQRIQETQYF
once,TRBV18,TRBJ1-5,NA,TGTGCCAGCTCACACGGACCGGGGCAGCCCCAGCATTTT,CASSHGPGQPQHF
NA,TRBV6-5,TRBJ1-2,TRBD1,TGTGCCAGCAGTAATCCGGGACAGGGGCGGAATGGCTACACCTTC,CASSNPGQGRNGYTF
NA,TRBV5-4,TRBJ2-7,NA,TGTGCCAGCAGCCGAGCCTACGAGCAGTACTTC,CASSRAYEQYF
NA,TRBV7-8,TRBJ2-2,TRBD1,TGTGCCAGCAGCCGAGGACAGGGCACGTACACCGGGGAGCTGTTTTTT,CASSRGQGTYTGELFF
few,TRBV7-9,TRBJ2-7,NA,TGTGCCAGCAGCTTAGAGGTCGGAGGGCTCCTTCCCTACGAGCAGTACTTC,CASSLEVGGLLPYEQYF
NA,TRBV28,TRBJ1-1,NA,TGTGCCAGCAGGACGGACAGATCCACGAACACTGAAGCTTTCTTT,CASRTDRSTNTEAFF
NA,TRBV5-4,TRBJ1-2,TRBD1,TGTGCCAGCGTGGCAGGGGGCATGGCTAACTATGGCTACACCTTC,CASVAGGMANYGYTF
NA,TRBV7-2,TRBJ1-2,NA,TGTGCCAGCAGCTTATCGGGGAAGTATGGCTACACCTTC,CASSLSGKYGYTF
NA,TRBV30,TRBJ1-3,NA,TGTGCCTCAAAACGGGGGGGAAACACCATATATTTT,CASKRGGNTIYF
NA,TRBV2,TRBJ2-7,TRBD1,TGTGCCAGCAGTGAAAGGTCAGGGGGCACCTACGAGCAGTACTTC,CASSERSGGTYEQYF
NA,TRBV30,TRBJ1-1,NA,TGTGCCTGGAGTGTACGGGGTCTGGTCCGCTCGAACACTGAAGCTTTCTTT,CAWSVRGLVRSNTEAFF
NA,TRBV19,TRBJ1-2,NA,TGTGCCAGTAGGAGAACAGGGTCAGGCTATGGCTACACCTTC,CASRRTGSGYGYTF
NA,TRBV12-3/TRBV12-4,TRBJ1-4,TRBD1,TGTGCCAGCAGACAGGGGGAAAAACTGTTTTTT,CASRQGEKLFF
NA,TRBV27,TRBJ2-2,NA,TGTGCCAGCAGTTTTGGGGGCGGGTACCCCGGGGAGCTGTTTTTT,CASSFGGGYPGELFF
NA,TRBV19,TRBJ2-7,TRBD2,TGTGCCAGTAGCTACGCCTCCGGGACTAGCGGCAAATACGAGCAGTACTTC,CASSYASGTSGKYEQYF
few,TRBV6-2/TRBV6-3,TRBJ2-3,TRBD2,TGTGCCAGCAGTTACGAAACGGGGGGAATCACAGATACGCAGTATTTT,CASSYETGGITDTQYF
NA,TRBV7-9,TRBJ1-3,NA,TGTGCCAGTAGGGGCTCTGGAAACACCATATATTTT,CASRGSGNTIYF
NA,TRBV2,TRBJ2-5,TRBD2,TGTGCCAGCAAAACTAGCGGGACCCGCCAAGAGACCCAGTACTTC,CASKTSGTRQETQYF
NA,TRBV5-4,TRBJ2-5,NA,TGTGCCAGCAGCTTGGGAGGAGGGCGGAAAGAGACCCAGTACTTC,CASSLGGGRKETQYF
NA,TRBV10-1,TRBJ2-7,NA,TGCGCCAGCAGGGAAACTACAGGGAACGCGACGGGGTACGAGCAGTACTTC,CASRETTGNATGYEQYF
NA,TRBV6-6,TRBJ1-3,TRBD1,TGTGCCAGCAGTCAGGGACAGCTAGACTCTGGAAACACCATATATTTT,CASSQGQLDSGNTIYF
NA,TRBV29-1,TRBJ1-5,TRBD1,TGCAGCGTTGCTGTAGGGACAGGCAATCAGCCCCAGCATTTT,CSVAVGTGNQPQHF